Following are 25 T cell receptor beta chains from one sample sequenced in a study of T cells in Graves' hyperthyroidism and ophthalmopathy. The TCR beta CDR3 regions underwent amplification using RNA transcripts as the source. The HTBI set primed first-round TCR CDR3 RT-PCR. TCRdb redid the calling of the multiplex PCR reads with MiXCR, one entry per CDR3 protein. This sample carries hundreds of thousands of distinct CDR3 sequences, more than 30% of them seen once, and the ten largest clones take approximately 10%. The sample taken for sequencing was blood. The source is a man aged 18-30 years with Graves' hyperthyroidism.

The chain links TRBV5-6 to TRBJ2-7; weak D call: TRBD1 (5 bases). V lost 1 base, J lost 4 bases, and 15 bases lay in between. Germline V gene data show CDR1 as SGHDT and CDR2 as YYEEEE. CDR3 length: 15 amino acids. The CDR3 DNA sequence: TGTGCCAGCAGCTTGAGACCAGGGAACTGGTACGAGCAGTACTTC. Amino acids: CASSLRPGNWYEQYF. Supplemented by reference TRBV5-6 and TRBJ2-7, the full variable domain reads DAGVTQSPTHLIKTRGQQVTLRCSPKSGHDTVSWYQQALGQGPQFIFQYYEEEERQRGNFPDRFSGHQFPNYSSELNVNALLLGDSALYLCASSLRPGNWYEQYFGPGTRLTVT.

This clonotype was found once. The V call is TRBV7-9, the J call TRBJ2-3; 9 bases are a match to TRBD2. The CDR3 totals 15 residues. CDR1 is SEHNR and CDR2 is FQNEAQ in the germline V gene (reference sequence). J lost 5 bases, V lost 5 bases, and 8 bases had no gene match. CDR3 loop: CASSENQREVDTQYF. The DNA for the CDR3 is TGTGCCAGCAGCGAAAACCAGCGGGAGGTAGATACGCAGTATTTT. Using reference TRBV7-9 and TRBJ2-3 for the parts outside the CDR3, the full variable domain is DTGVSQNPRHKITKRGQNVTFRCDPISEHNRLYWYRQTLGQGPEFLTYFQNEAQLEKSRLLSDRFSAERPKGSFSTLEIQRTEQGDSAMYLCASSENQREVDTQYFGPGTRLTVL.

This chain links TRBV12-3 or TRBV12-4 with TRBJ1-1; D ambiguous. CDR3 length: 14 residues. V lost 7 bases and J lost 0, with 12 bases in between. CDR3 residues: CASKVIAVNTEAFF. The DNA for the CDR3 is TGTGCCAGCAAAGTCATCGCGGTGAACACTGAAGCTTTCTTT.

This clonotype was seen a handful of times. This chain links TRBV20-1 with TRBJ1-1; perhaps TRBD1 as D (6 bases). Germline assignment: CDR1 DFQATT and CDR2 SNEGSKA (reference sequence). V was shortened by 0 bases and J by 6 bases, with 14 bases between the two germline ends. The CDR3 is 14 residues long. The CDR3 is CSAREVSRGPEAFF. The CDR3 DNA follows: TGCAGTGCTAGAGAGGTGTCGCGGGGGCCTGAAGCTTTCTTT.

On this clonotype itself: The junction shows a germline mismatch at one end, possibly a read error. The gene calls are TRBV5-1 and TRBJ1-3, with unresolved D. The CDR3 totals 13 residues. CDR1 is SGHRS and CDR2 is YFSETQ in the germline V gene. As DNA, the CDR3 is TGTGCCAGCAGCTTGCGAGGGCCCAACACCATATATTTT. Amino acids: CASSLRGPNTIYF.

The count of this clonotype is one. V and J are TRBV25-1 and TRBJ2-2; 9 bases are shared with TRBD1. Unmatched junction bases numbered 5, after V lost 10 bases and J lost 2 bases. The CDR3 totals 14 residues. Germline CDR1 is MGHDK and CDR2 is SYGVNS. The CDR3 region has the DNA TGTGCCATCGAGGACAGGGGAAACACCGGGGAGCTGTTTTTT. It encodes CAIEDRGNTGELFF.

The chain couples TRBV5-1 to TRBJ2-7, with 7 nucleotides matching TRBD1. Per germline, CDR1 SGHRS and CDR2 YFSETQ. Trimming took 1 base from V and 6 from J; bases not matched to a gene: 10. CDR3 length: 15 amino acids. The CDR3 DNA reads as TGCGCCAGCAGCTTGAAACGGACAGGAGGACGCGAGCAGTACTTC. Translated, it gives CASSLKRTGGREQYF.

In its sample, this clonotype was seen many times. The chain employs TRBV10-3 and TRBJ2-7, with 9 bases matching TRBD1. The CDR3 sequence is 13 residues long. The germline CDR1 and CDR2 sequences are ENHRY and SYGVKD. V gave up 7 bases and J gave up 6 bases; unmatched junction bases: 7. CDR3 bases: TGTGCCATCAAGCAGGGGACAGGGAGCGAGCAGTACTTC. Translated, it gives CAIKQGTGSEQYF.

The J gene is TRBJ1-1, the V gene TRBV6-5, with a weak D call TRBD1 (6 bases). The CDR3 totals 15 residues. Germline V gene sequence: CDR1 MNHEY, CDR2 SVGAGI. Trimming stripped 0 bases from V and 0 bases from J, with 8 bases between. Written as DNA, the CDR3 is TGTGCCAGCAGTTACTCTGGGGGCCTGAACACTGAAGCTTTCTTT. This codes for CASSYSGGLNTEAFF.

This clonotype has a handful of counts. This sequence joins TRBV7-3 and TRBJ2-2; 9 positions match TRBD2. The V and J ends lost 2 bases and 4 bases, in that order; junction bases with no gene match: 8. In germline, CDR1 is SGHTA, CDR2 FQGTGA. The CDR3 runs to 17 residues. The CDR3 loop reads CASSLQLAGASTGELFF. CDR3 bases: TGTGCCAGCAGCTTACAACTAGCGGGCGCGAGCACCGGGGAGCTGTTTTTT.

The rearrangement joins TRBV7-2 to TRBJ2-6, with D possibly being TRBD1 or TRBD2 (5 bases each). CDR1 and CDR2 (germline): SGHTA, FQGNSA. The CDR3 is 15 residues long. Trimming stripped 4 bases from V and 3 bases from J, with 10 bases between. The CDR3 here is CASSSGTGGANVLTF. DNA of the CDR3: TGTGCCAGCAGCTCGGGGACGGGTGGGGCCAACGTCCTGACTTTC.

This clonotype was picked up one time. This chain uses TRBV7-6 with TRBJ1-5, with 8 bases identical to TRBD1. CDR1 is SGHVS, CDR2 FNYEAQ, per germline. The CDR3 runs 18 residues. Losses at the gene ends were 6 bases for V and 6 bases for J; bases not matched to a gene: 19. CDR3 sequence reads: CASSLSFFGQGARQPQHF. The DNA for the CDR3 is TGTGCCAGCAGTTTATCTTTTTTTGGGCAGGGGGCTCGTCAGCCCCAGCATTTT.

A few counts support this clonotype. This CDR3 is CASSTPTDRVRNQPQHF. The CDR3 DNA reads TGTGCCAGTAGTACCCCAACGGACAGGGTTCGTAATCAGCCCCAGCATTTT. The chain uses TRBV19 and TRBJ1-5; 8 bases agree with TRBD1. The germline V gene has CDR1 LNHDA and CDR2 SQIVND (reference sequence). The CDR3 totals 17 residues. J lost 4 bases, V lost 4 bases, and 12 bases had no gene match. Using reference TRBV19 and TRBJ1-5 for the parts outside the CDR3, the full variable domain is DGGITQSPKYLFRKEGQNVTLSCEQNLNHDAMYWYRQDPGQGLRLIYYSQIVNDFQKGDIAEGYSVSREKKESFPLTVTSAQKNPTAFYLCASSTPTDRVRNQPQHFGDGTRLSIL.

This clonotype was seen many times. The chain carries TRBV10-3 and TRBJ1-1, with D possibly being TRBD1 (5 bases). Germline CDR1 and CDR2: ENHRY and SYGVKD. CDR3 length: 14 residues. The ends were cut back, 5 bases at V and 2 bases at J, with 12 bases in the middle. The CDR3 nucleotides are TGTGCCATCAGTAGAGACAGCCTTAACACTGAAGCTTTCTTT. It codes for CAISRDSLNTEAFF.

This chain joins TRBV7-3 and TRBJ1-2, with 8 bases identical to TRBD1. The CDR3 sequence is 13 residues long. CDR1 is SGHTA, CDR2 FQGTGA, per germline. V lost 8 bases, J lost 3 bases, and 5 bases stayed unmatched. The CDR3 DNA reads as TGTGCCAGCGTGCAGGGGGCCTACTATGGCTACACCTTC. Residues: CASVQGAYYGYTF. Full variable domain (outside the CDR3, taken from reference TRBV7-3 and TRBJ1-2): GAGVSQTPSNKVTEKGKYVELRCDPISGHTALYWYRQSLGQGPEFLIYFQGTGAADDSGLPNDRFFAVRPEGSVSTLKIQRTERGDSAVYLCASVQGAYYGYTFGSGTRLTVV.

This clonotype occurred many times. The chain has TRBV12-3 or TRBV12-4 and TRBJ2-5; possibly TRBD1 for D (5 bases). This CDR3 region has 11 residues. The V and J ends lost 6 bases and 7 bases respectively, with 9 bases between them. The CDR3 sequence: CASRAGWTQYF. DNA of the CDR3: TGTGCCAGCAGGGCAGGGTGGACCCAGTACTTC.

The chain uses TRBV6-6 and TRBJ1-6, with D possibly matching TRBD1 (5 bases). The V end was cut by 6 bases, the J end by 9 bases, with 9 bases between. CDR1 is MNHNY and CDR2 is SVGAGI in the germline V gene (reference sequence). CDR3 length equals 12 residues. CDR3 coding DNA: TGTGCCAGCAGAAGGGGCCTTTCACCCCTCCACTTT. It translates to CASRRGLSPLHF.

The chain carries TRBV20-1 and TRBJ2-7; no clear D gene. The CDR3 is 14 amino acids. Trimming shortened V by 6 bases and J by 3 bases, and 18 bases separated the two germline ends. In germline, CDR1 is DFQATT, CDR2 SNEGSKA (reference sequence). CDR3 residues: CSAPRPPGDYEQYF. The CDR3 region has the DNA TGCAGTGCCCCAAGGCCGCCTGGGGACTACGAGCAGTACTTC.

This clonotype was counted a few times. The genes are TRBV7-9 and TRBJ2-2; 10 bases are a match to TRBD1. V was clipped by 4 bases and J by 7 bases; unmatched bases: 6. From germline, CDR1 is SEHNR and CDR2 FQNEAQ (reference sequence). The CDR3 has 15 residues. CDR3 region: CASSSGTGVDGELFF. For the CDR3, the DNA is TGTGCCAGCAGCTCCGGGACAGGGGTGGACGGGGAGCTGTTTTTT.

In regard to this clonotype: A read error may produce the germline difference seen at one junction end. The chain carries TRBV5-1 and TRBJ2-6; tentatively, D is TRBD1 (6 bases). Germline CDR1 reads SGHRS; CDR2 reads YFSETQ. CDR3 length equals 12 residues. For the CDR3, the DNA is TGCGCCAGCAGCTTGGACAGGGTCACTGAAGCTTTC. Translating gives CASSLDRVTEAF.

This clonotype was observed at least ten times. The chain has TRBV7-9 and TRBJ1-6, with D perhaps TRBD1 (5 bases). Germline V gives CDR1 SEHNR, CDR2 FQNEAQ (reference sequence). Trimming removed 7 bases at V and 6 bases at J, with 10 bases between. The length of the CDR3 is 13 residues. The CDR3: CASTTATNSPLHF. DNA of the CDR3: TGTGCCAGCACGACAGCGACTAATTCACCCCTCCACTTT.

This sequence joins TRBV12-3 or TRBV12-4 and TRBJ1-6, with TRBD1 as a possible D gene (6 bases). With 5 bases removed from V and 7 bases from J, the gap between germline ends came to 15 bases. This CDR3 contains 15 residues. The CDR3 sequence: CASSINRVGNSPLHF. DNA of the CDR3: TGTGCCAGCAGTATCAACAGGGTTGGGAATTCACCCCTCCACTTT.

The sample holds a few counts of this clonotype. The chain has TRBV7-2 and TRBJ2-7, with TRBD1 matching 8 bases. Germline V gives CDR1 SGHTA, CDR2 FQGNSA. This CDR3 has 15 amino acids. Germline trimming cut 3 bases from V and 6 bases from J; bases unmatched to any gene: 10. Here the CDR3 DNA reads TGTGCCAGCAGCTTGCTAGGACAGGGAATTACCGAGCAGTACTTC. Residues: CASSLLGQGITEQYF.

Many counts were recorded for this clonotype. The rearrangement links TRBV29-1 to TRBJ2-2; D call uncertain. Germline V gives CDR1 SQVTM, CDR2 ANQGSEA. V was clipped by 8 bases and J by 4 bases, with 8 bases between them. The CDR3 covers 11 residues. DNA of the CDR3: TGCAGCTTTTCGGCCACCGGGGAGCTGTTTTTT. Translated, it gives CSFSATGELFF.

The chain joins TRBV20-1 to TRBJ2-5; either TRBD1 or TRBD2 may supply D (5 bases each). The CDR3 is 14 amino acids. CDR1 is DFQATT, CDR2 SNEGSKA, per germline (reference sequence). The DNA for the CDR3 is TGCATTGCCACCGGGACCCCCATGGGAGAGACCCAGTACTTC. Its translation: CIATGTPMGETQYF.